The 32 T cell receptor beta chains in this list originate from one sample, sequenced in a study of cytomegalovirus exposure and HLA in healthy donors. Both 60 Vbeta primers and 13 Jbeta primers went into the PCR. Libraries were prepared by immunoSEQ multiplex PCR; TCRdb keeps only in-frame clonotypes and omits some of them. The sample records around 250,000 clones, over 70% being singletons. The sample consisted of PBMCs. These TCRs come from a woman aged 55-75 years in good health and CMV-seropositive.

The chain combines TRBV7-9 with TRBJ2-7; 10 nucleotides match TRBD2. The CDR3 is 16 residues long. The germline V gene has CDR1 SEHNR and CDR2 FQNEAQ (reference sequence). V lost 1 base and J lost 5; bases outside the gene matches: 8. CDR3 nucleotide sequence: TGTGCCAGCAGCTTAGGGGGGAATAGCGGGAGGAACGAGCAGTACTTC. Its translation is CASSLGGNSGRNEQYF.

This chain joins TRBV7-8 and TRBJ1-3; D is perhaps TRBD1 (5 bases). V was cut by 3 bases and J by 10 bases, with 10 bases left in between. The CDR3 runs 12 residues. In germline, CDR1 is SGHVS, CDR2 FQNEAQ. The CDR3 sequence: CASSLTGGTIYF. DNA of the CDR3: TGTGCCAGCAGCTTGACCGGGGGGACCATATATTTT.

The table lists this clone with a few counts. This chain uses TRBV7-9 with TRBJ2-2; TRBD1 matches at 11 bases. The CDR3 runs to 16 residues. After removal of 5 bases from V and 5 bases from J, the junction contained 7 bases not matched to a gene. Germline V gene data show CDR1 as SEHNR and CDR2 as FQNEAQ (reference sequence). The chain's CDR3 is CASSPRTGGETGELFF. The CDR3 coding sequence is TGTGCCAGCAGCCCCAGGACAGGGGGCGAAACCGGGGAGCTGTTTTTT.

V gene TRBV6-1 combines with J gene TRBJ1-5; 9 bases are shared with TRBD1. CDR1 is MNHNS, CDR2 SASEGT, per germline. V lost 2 bases and J lost 5; bases outside the gene matches: 10. The CDR3 totals 17 residues. This CDR3 reads CASSEIGTGGIYQPQHF. The CDR3 nucleotides read TGTGCCAGCAGTGAAATCGGCACAGGGGGCATCTATCAGCCCCAGCATTTT.

The chain couples TRBV9 to TRBJ1-2; D remains unclear. V was clipped by 0 bases and J by 2 bases, with 5 bases between them. CDR3 length equals 13 residues. The germline gives CDR1 SGDLS, CDR2 YYNGEE. CDR3 bases: TGTGCCAGCAGCGTAGTACAGAACTATGGCTACACCTTC. This gives the protein CASSVVQNYGYTF.

The CDR3, as DNA: TGTGCCAGCAGCTTTCTTGCGGGAGGACCCAACACCGGGGAGCTGTTTTTT. It is translated as CASSFLAGGPNTGELFF. The rearrangement uses TRBV7-9 and TRBJ2-2; 8 bases are a match to TRBD2. Trimming took 3 bases from V and 2 from J; bases not matched to a gene: 8. This CDR3 has 17 amino acids. From germline, CDR1 is SEHNR and CDR2 FQNEAQ (reference sequence).

This clone was detected only once. V is TRBV5-8 and J is TRBJ2-1, with TRBD2 matching over 9 bases. The V segment lost 0 bases and the J segment 0 bases; nucleotides outside the gene matches: 10. The length of the CDR3 is 19 residues. Germline V gene data show CDR1 as SGHTS and CDR2 as YDEGEE. The CDR3, as DNA: TGTGCCAGCAGCTTGGTTAAAGGGGGACTAGCAAGCTCCTACAATGAGCAGTTCTTC. It specifies CASSLVKGGLASSYNEQFF.

The gene calls are TRBV6-6 and TRBJ1-4, with D unclear. This CDR3 is built from 14 residues. V dropped 7 bases and J dropped 7 bases, with 16 bases sitting between them. The germline gives CDR1 MNHNY, CDR2 SVGAGI (reference sequence). The CDR3 reads CASTREVGGEKLFF. The CDR3 DNA reads TGTGCCAGCACCCGTGAGGTCGGCGGTGAAAAACTGTTTTTT.

The V and J genes are TRBV2 and TRBJ1-1, with unresolved D. The V end lost 6 bases, the J end lost 3 bases, and 11 bases lay between the germline ends. Germline CDR1 SNHLY, CDR2 FYNNEI. The CDR3 covers 13 residues. CDR3 coding DNA: TGTGCCAGCAGGGTACAGACATACACTGAAGCTTTCTTT. This codes for CASRVQTYTEAFF.

This chain joins TRBV5-1 and TRBJ1-1; 9 bases map to TRBD1. The germline V gene has CDR1 SGHRS and CDR2 YFSETQ. The V segment lost 0 bases and the J segment 12 bases; nucleotides outside the gene matches: 15. This CDR3 comprises 16 residues. The CDR3 DNA follows: TGCGCCAGCAGCTTGGCTGGAGCAACAGGGGGCCGAGGGACTTTCTTT. Translating gives CASSLAGATGGRGTFF.

The V call is TRBV15, the J call TRBJ2-1; D call uncertain. Germline V gene lookup returns CDR1 LNHNV and CDR2 YYDKDF (reference sequence). V dropped 0 bases and J dropped 4 bases, with 13 bases sitting between them. CDR3 size: 16 residues. CDR3 bases: TGTGCCACCAGCAGAGATCTTCTTACGGTATACAATGAGCAGTTCTTC. As protein: CATSRDLLTVYNEQFF.

V usage is TRBV28 and J usage is TRBJ2-7, with D unresolved. The CDR3 length is 17 residues. The V end was cut by 2 bases, the J end by 6 bases, with 23 bases between. CDR1 is MDHEN and CDR2 is SYDVKM in the germline V gene. The chain's CDR3 is CASSLSPVRVGRPEQYF. CDR3 nucleotide sequence: TGTGCCAGCAGTTTAAGCCCCGTTCGGGTTGGTAGGCCCGAGCAGTACTTC.

DNA of the CDR3: TGTGCCAGCAGCTTCTCGGGAAATGAGCAGTTCTTC. Translation gives CASSFSGNEQFF. V is TRBV5-4 and J is TRBJ2-1, with D possibly TRBD2 on 5 matching bases. Germline CDR1 SGHNT, CDR2 YYREEE (reference sequence). CDR3 size: 12 residues. Trimming stripped 2 bases from V and 7 bases from J, with 7 bases between.

The chain joins TRBV12-5 to TRBJ2-7, with 7 bases identical to TRBD2. The CDR3 is 14 amino acids. From germline, CDR1 is LGHNT and CDR2 FRNRAP. V shed 6 bases and J 3 bases; nucleotides not matched to a gene: 8. The CDR3 is CASGPAGLVYEQYF. The CDR3, as DNA: TGTGCTAGTGGGCCAGCGGGACTCGTCTACGAGCAGTACTTC.

The chain is built from TRBV2 and TRBJ1-6; possibly TRBD1 for D (6 bases). CDR3 length: 13 amino acids. The V and J ends lost 6 bases and 11 bases respectively, with 14 bases between them. The V gene's germline CDR1 is SNHLY and CDR2 FYNNEI. CDR3 nucleotides: TGTGCCAGCAGCACGAGACAGGAGGCACCCCTCCACTTT. Its translation is CASSTRQEAPLHF.

J is TRBJ2-1 and V is TRBV6-5; a possible D gene is TRBD2 (6 bases). V dropped 5 bases and J dropped 8 bases, with 19 bases sitting between them. CDR1 is MNHEY and CDR2 is SVGAGI in the germline V gene. The CDR3 length is 15 residues. CDR3 DNA: TGTGCCAGCAGTCACAACGGGGCGGAGCGGGATGAGCAGTTCTTC. It yields the protein CASSHNGAERDEQFF.

This clone came up once. The V and J genes are TRBV19 and TRBJ2-5; D is undetermined. Germline V gene lookup returns CDR1 LNHDA and CDR2 SQIVND (reference sequence). CDR3 size: 16 residues. The germline V and J ends were trimmed by 1 base and 0 bases, with 12 bases remaining between them. CDR3 bases: TGTGCCAGTAGTATAGGGTTGCAGCGAGACCAAGAGACCCAGTACTTC. Protein product: CASSIGLQRDQETQYF.

The rearrangement joins TRBV5-8 to TRBJ1-1, with TRBD1 identical over 7 bases. This CDR3 region has 15 residues. V shed 6 bases, J shed 0 bases, and the junction held 8 bases outside the gene matches. The germline CDR1 and CDR2 sequences are SGHTS and YDEGEE. CDR3 nucleotides: TGTGCCAGCACCGGGGGACAGCTTATGAACACTGAAGCTTTCTTT. Its translation: CASTGGQLMNTEAFF.

Only a few counts were recorded for this clone. J is TRBJ1-4 and V is TRBV5-1; D possibly corresponds to TRBD1 (5 bases). Germline CDR1 is SGHRS and CDR2 is YFSETQ. The CDR3 length is 15 residues. With 0 bases removed from V and 7 bases from J, the gap between germline ends came to 13 bases. The CDR3 sequence: CASSLVGGESEKLFF. The CDR3 DNA sequence: TGCGCCAGCAGCTTGGTCGGGGGAGAGAGTGAAAAACTGTTTTTT.

V is TRBV28 and J is TRBJ1-5, with TRBD1 matching 8 bases. Germline V lookup: CDR1 MDHEN, CDR2 SYDVKM. V lost 6 bases and J lost 0; bases outside the gene matches: 7. The CDR3 is 16 residues long. The CDR3 bases are TGTGCCAGCAGGCAGGGGGCCCTATATAGCAATCAGCCCCAGCATTTT. It codes for CASRQGALYSNQPQHF.

The chain links TRBV28 to TRBJ1-2; 7 bases are shared with TRBD1. Germline V lookup: CDR1 MDHEN, CDR2 SYDVKM. V dropped 11 bases and J dropped 2; count of bases not matched to a gene: 8. This CDR3 is built from 13 residues. Here the CDR3 reads CAVLDRANYGYTF. The CDR3 nucleotides read TGTGCCGTACTAGACAGGGCGAACTATGGCTACACCTTC.

V and J are TRBV5-1 and TRBJ2-7, with TRBD2 as a possible D gene (5 bases). This CDR3 contains 13 residues. Looked up from germline, CDR1 is SGHRS and CDR2 is YFSETQ. V lost 0 bases to trimming and J lost 9 bases, with 13 bases between them. CDR3 sequence: CASSLVPGSGQYF. The CDR3 region has the DNA TGCGCCAGCAGCTTGGTTCCGGGGTCGGGGCAGTACTTC.

This clone was found once. The chain is built from TRBV5-1 and TRBJ2-5; 8 bases align to TRBD2. CDR3 length: 18 amino acids. Germline V gene sequence: CDR1 SGHRS, CDR2 YFSETQ. With 0 bases clipped from V and 4 bases from J, the junction kept 14 bases outside the gene matches. The CDR3 region is CASSLAALRVAGGETQYF. CDR3 coding DNA: TGCGCCAGCAGCTTGGCAGCCCTACGGGTGGCGGGAGGAGAGACCCAGTACTTC. Variable domain in full (rest from reference TRBV5-1 and TRBJ2-5): KAGVTQTPRYLIKTRGQQVTLSCSPISGHRSVSWYQQTPGQGLQFLFEYFSETQRNKGNFPGRFSGRQFSNSRSEMNVSTLELGDSALYLCASSLAALRVAGGETQYFGPGTRLLVL.

The chain has TRBV19 and TRBJ1-4; D gene ambiguous. CDR3 length equals 14 residues. V lost 4 bases, J lost 5 bases, and 11 bases lay in between. Germline CDR1 and CDR2: LNHDA and SQIVND (reference sequence). The CDR3 region is CASSTSTSNEKLFF. CDR3 sequence (DNA): TGTGCCAGTAGTACCTCTACCTCGAATGAAAAACTGTTTTTT. The variable domain in full, with the rest retrieved from reference TRBV19 and TRBJ1-4, is DGGITQSPKYLFRKEGQNVTLSCEQNLNHDAMYWYRQDPGQGLRLIYYSQIVNDFQKGDIAEGYSVSREKKESFPLTVTSAQKNPTAFYLCASSTSTSNEKLFFGSGTQLSVL.

The rearrangement uses TRBV18 and TRBJ1-4, with a possible D match to TRBD1 (6 bases). Germline values: CDR1 KGHSH, CDR2 LQKENI. V was cut by 5 bases and J by 4 bases, with 17 bases left in between. The CDR3 is 16 residues long. CDR3 amino acids: CASSSRSARGNEKLFF. The CDR3, as DNA: TGTGCCAGCTCATCCCGTTCGGCCAGGGGTAATGAAAAACTGTTTTTT.

This clone was recorded a few times. The chain employs TRBV30 and TRBJ2-1; 10 positions match TRBD2. CDR3 length equals 16 residues. V lost 4 bases to trimming and J lost 4 bases; unmatched junction nucleotides: 10. Germline V gene lookup returns CDR1 GTSNPN and CDR2 SVGIG (reference sequence). CDR3 nucleotide sequence: TGTGCCTGGACCCTAAGTAGGACTAGCGGTTACAATGAGCAGTTCTTC. Amino acids: CAWTLSRTSGYNEQFF.

The gene calls are TRBV19 and TRBJ1-1, with D possibly matching TRBD1 (5 bases). Germline CDR1 LNHDA, CDR2 SQIVND (reference sequence). The CDR3 spans 13 residues. V gave up 10 bases and J gave up 3 bases, with 15 bases separating them. The CDR3 nucleotides are TGTGCCACCTTTCCCCGGGGGTACACTGAAGCTTTCTTT. It codes for CATFPRGYTEAFF.

The chain is built from TRBV7-9 and TRBJ2-3, with 7 bases fitting TRBD2. V lost 1 base to trimming and J lost 4 bases; unmatched junction nucleotides: 5. CDR3 length equals 15 residues. Per the germline V gene, CDR1 is SEHNR and CDR2 is FQNEAQ (reference sequence). The CDR3 protein is CASSLVSGMPDTQYF. The CDR3 DNA reads as TGTGCCAGCAGCTTAGTAAGCGGGATGCCAGATACGCAGTATTTT.

This chain links TRBV28 with TRBJ2-7, with D perhaps TRBD2 (6 bases). CDR3 length: 14 amino acids. CDR1 MDHEN and CDR2 SYDVKM come from the germline V gene. V was clipped by 7 bases and J by 0 bases, with 13 bases between them. The CDR3 region has the DNA TGTGCCAGCACCAGAACCGGGAGCTCCTACGAGCAGTACTTC. Amino acid sequence: CASTRTGSSYEQYF.

This chain connects TRBV7-9 to TRBJ2-1, with 7 positions matching TRBD1. Germline V gene lookup returns CDR1 SEHNR and CDR2 FQNEAQ (reference sequence). V dropped 8 bases and J dropped 6; count of bases not matched to a gene: 4. The length of the CDR3 is 12 residues. Here the CDR3 DNA reads TGTGCCAGCCCAGGGGGTAGCAATGAGCAGTTCTTC. Its protein product is CASPGGSNEQFF.

As to this clone: The same CDR3 arises from other DNA sequences in this sample as well. This chain connects TRBV28 to TRBJ1-2; D perhaps matches TRBD1 (5 bases). This CDR3 has 15 amino acids. Trimming pared 3 bases from V and 4 bases from J, leaving 15 bases between. In germline, CDR1 is MDHEN, CDR2 SYDVKM. The CDR3 sequence is CASSLAQTGGYGYTF. CDR3 nucleotide sequence: TGTGCCAGCAGTTTGGCACAGACGGGGGGCTATGGCTACACCTTC.

This chain links TRBV5-1 with TRBJ2-7, with 7 bases identical to TRBD2. CDR1 and CDR2 (germline): SGHRS, YFSETQ. Trimming cost V 4 bases and J 4 bases; bases outside gene matches: 8. CDR3 length: 14 amino acids. In DNA, the CDR3 is TGCGCCAGCAGCAATACAGCGGGAACATACGAGCAGTACTTC. Amino acids: CASSNTAGTYEQYF.